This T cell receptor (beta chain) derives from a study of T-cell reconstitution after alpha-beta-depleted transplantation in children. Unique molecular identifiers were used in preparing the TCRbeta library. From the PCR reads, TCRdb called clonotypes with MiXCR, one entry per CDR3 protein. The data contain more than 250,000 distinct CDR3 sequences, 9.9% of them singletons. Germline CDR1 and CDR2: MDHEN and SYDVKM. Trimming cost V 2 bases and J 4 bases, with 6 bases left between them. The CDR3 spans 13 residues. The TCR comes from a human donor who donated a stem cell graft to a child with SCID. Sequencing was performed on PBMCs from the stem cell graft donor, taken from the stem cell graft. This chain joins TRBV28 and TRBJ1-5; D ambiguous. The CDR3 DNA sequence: TGTGCCAGCAGTTTACTCAGAAATCAGCCCCAGCATTTT. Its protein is CASSLLRNQPQHF.